This T cell receptor (beta chain) comes out of a study of control samples from healthy donors and cancer patients (dated by TCRdb to the early 2020s). The method was the immunoSEQ multiplex PCR assay. Not all clones reach the TCRdb copy of this immuneACCESS table, which keeps in-frame sequences only. Checked studies attribute under half of the gap to unresolved V genes and leave the rest unexplained. The sample profile shows tens of thousands of clones; around 84% of them were found once. Jointly, the top ten make up around 2.8% of the sample. Concerning this clone itself: Its target antigen remains unknown. An end of the junction differs from the germline gene, which may be a read error.

CDR1 and CDR2, looked up from the germline V gene (reference sequence), are SGHKS and YYEKEE. The CDR3 spans 14 residues, from the cysteine through the phenylalanine. CDR3 DNA is the only sequence kept; it has 42 bases, read in frame from the first base. This clonotype originated in a woman aged 45 to 65 with lung cancer. Recombination joined TRBV5-5 with TRBJ1-1; TRBD1 aligns with 9 central bases. Sequencing was performed on PBMCs. For the CDR3, the sequence is CASSWGTGNPEAFF. The DNA is as follows: TGTGCCAGCAGCTGGGGGACAGGGAACCCTGAAGCTTTCTTT.